The clone carrying this T cell receptor (beta chain) was recorded a few times. Profiled with immunoSEQ multiplex PCR; TCRdb holds only in-frame clones, not every one. The data show approximately 150,000 clones, around three quarters seen once. CDR1 is SGHRS, CDR2 YFSETQ, per germline. Trimming took 4 bases from V and 0 from J, leaving 15 bases between them. The CDR3 length is 16 residues. The data derive from a study of blood T cell repertoires in COVID-19. Source material: peripheral blood. This chain joins TRBV5-1 and TRBJ2-3; perhaps TRBD1 as D (5 bases). The sequence was obtained from a man aged 50 to 60 with active or convalescent COVID-19. This chain's CDR3 is CASSADSLPSTDTQYF. Written as DNA, the CDR3 is TGCGCCAGCAGCGCCGACAGCCTCCCTAGCACAGATACGCAGTATTTT.